The clone carrying this TCR beta chain was recorded at least ten times. Its specificity is not known. TCR beta CDR3 regions were amplified from RNA transcripts. HTBI primers served in a first-round RT-PCR, which a second-round multiplex PCR followed. TCRdb called the multiplex PCR reads again in MiXCR, with one record for every CDR3 protein. The sample contains almost 750,000 distinct CDR3 sequences, approximately 40% of which appear only once. These data belong to a study of Graves' ophthalmopathy and Graves' hyperthyroidism. Overall study context: Upon initial diagnosis and before any treatment, peripheral blood was collected. Broader study findings: The blood repertoire also included most expanded thyroid clonotypes above 0.001 frequency.

The CDR3 sequence is 15 residues long. The V gene's germline CDR1 is SGHTA and CDR2 FQGTGA. V lost 5 bases, J lost 3 bases, and 16 bases lay in between. The V gene is TRBV7-3, the J gene TRBJ2-5, with a possible D match to TRBD1 (6 bases). This sequence was found in an adult man with Graves' ophthalmopathy. Sequencing was performed on peripheral blood. Here the CDR3 reads CASSPQGLREETQYF. The CDR3 nucleotides read TGTGCCAGCAGCCCACAGGGTCTGCGGGAAGAGACCCAGTACTTC.